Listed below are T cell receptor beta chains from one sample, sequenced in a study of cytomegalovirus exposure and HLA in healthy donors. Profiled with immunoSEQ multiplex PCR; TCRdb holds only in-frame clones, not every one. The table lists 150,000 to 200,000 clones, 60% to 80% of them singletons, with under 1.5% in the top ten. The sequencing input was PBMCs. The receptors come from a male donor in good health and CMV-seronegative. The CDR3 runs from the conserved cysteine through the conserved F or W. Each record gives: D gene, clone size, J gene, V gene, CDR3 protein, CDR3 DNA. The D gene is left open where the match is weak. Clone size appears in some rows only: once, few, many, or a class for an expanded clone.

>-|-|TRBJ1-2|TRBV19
CASSMVGARGYTF
TGTGCCAGTAGTATGGTGGGGGCGCGTGGCTACACCTTC
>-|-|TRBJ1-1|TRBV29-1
CSVATGWDTEAFF
TGCAGCGTTGCCACAGGGTGGGACACTGAAGCTTTCTTT
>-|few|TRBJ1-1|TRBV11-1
CASSLGQLNTEAFF
TGTGCCAGCAGCTTAGGACAGTTGAACACTGAAGCTTTCTTT
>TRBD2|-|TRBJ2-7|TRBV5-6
CASSEAGALSYEQYF
TGTGCCAGCAGCGAAGCGGGGGCCCTCTCCTACGAGCAGTACTTC
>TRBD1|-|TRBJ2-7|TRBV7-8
CASSLGQGAYEQYF
TGTGCCAGCAGCCTCGGACAGGGGGCCTACGAGCAGTACTTC
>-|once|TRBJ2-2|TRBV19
CASSIGQVNTGELFF
TGTGCCAGTAGTATAGGACAGGTTAACACCGGGGAGCTGTTTTTT
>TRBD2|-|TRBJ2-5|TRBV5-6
CASSSTGLAMETQYF
TGTGCCAGCAGCTCAACGGGACTAGCGATGGAGACCCAGTACTTC
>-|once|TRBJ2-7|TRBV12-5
CASRVDEASSEQYF
TGTGCTAGTAGAGTTGATGAGGCTAGCTCCGAGCAGTACTTC
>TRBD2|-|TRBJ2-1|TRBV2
CASNPSGGAYNEQFF
TGTGCCAGCAATCCTAGCGGGGGGGCTTACAATGAGCAGTTCTTC
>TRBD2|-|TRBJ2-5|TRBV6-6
CASTPTSGQETQYF
TGTGCCAGCACCCCGACTAGCGGCCAAGAGACCCAGTACTTC
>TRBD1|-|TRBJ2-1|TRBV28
CASRVTGGANEQFF
TGTGCCAGCAGGGTGACAGGGGGGGCGAATGAGCAGTTCTTC
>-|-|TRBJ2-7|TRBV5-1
CASSLIGGGYEQYF
TGCGCCAGCAGCTTGATCGGGGGTGGCTACGAGCAGTACTTC
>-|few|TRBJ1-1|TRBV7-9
CASSPQANTEAFF
TGTGCCAGCAGCCCCCAGGCTAACACTGAAGCTTTCTTT
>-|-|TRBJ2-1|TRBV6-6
CASSDWSSYNEQFF
TGTGCCAGCAGCGACTGGAGCTCCTACAATGAGCAGTTCTTC
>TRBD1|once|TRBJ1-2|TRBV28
CASRQGVPGYGYTF
TGTGCCAGCAGGCAGGGGGTACCGGGGTATGGCTACACCTTC
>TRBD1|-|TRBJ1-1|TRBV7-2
CASSPGQGMNTEAFF
TGTGCCAGCAGCCCGGGACAGGGGATGAACACTGAAGCTTTCTTT
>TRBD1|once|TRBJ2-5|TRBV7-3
CASPNSSQGLETQYF
TGTGCCAGCCCTAATTCCTCACAGGGGTTGGAGACCCAGTACTTC
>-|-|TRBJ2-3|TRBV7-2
CASSLDSGVSTDTQYF
TGTGCCAGCAGCTTAGATTCGGGGGTCAGCACAGATACGCAGTATTTT
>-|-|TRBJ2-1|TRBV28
CASSYGILGYNEQFF
TGTGCCAGCAGCTACGGGATCTTAGGATACAATGAGCAGTTCTTC
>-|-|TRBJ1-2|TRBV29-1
CSVEAYSPDYTF
TGCAGCGTTGAAGCTTACAGCCCTGACTACACCTTC
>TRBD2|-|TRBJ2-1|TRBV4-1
CASSQKSSGIYNEQFF
TGCGCCAGCAGCCAAAAGTCTAGCGGGATATATAATGAGCAGTTCTTC
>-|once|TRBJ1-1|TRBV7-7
CATTPGLGDTEAFF
TGTGCCACCACCCCAGGGCTAGGAGACACTGAAGCTTTCTTT
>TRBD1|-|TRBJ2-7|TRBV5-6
CASSLGQGAYEQYF
TGTGCCAGCAGCTTGGGACAGGGGGCATACGAGCAGTACTTC
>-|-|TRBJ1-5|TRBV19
CASRGQGATNQPQHF
TGTGCCAGTAGGGGACAAGGCGCTACAAATCAGCCCCAGCATTTT
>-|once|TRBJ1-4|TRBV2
CASSRGSTNEKLFF
TGTGCCAGCAGCCGGGGTTCAACTAATGAAAAACTGTTTTTT
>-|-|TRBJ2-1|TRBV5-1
CASSASESREQFF
TGCGCCAGCAGCGCCTCCGAGAGCCGTGAGCAGTTCTTC
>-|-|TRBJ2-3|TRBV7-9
CASSLQGDTQYF
TGTGCCAGCAGCTTACAGGGGGATACGCAGTATTTT